The source of this T cell receptor (beta chain) is a study of brain T cells in children with intractable seizures. This table comes from immunoSEQ multiplex PCR, and its TCRdb copy is limited to in-frame clones, with some not included. The sample carries about 320,000 clones, over 90% recorded once. Germline-derived CDR1 and CDR2 are GTSNPN and SVGIG (reference sequence). Trimming left V 0 bases short and J 4 bases short, with 6 bases between. This CDR3 is 12 amino acids long. Time point noted: blood from clinic visit 5 months post-surgery; TSC patient then seizure free. V and J are TRBV30 and TRBJ2-5; TRBD2 is a possible D gene (5 bases). The TCR comes from a boy under three years old with tuberous sclerosis and intractable seizures. Here the sequenced sample was peripheral blood, taken 4 to 5 months after surgery. The CDR3 reads CAWSVLVETQYF. Written as DNA, the CDR3 is TGTGCCTGGAGTGTACTAGTAGAGACCCAGTACTTC. The variable domain in full, completed from reference TRBV30 and TRBJ2-5, reads SQTIHQWPATLVQPVGSPLSLECTVEGTSNPNLYWYRQAAGRGLQLLFYSVGIGQISSEVPQNLSASRPQDRQFILSSKKLLLSDSGFYLCAWSVLVETQYFGPGTRLLVL.